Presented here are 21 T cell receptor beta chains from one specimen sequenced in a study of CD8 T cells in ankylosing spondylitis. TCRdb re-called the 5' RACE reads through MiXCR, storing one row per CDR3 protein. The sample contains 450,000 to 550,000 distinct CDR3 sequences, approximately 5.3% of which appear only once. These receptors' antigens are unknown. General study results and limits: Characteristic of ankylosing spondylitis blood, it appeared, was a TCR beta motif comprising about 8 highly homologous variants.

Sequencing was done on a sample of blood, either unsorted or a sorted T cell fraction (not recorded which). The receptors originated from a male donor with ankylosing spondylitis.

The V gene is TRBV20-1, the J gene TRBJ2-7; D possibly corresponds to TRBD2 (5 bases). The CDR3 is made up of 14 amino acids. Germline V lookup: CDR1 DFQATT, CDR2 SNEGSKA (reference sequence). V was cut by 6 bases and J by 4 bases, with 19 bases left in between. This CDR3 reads CSAPVRGLPYEQYF. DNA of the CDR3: TGCAGTGCCCCCGTCCGGGGATTACCTTACGAGCAGTACTTC.

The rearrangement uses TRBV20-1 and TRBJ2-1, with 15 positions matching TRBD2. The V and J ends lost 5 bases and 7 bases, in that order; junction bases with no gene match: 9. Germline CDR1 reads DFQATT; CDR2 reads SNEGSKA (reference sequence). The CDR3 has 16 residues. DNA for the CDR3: TGCAGTGCTCGGGGACTAGCGGGAGGTCTATTGAATGAGCAGTTCTTC. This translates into CSARGLAGGLLNEQFF.

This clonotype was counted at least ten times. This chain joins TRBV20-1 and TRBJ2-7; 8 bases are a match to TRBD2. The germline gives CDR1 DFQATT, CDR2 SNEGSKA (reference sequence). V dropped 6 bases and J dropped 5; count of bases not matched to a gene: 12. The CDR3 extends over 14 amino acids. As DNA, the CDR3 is TGCAGTGCCTACGGGGAGCGGGAGACCGACGAGCAGTACTTC. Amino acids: CSAYGERETDEQYF.

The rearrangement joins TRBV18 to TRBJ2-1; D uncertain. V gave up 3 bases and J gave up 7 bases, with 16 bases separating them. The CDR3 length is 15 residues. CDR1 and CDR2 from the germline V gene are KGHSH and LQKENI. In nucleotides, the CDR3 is TGTGCCAGCTCACCGACCAGTAAGATTGGGAATGAGCAGTTCTTC. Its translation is CASSPTSKIGNEQFF.

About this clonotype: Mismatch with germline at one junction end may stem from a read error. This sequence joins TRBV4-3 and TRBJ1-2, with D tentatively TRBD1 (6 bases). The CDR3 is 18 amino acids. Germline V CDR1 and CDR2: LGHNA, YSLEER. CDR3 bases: TGCGCCAGCAGCCAAACAGGTGCTACAGGGACCTTATTTTATGACTACACCTTC. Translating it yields CASSQTGATGTLFYDYTF.

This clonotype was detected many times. The CDR3 nucleotides read TGTGCCAGCAGCTTTCCAGGGGGAGATATTCCCGGGGAGCTGTTTTTT. Amino acids: CASSFPGGDIPGELFF. The genes are TRBV7-3 and TRBJ2-2; 7 bases map to TRBD1. The V segment lost 3 bases and the J segment 6 bases; nucleotides outside the gene matches: 10. The CDR3 has 16 residues. Germline CDR1 reads SGHTA; CDR2 reads FQGTGA.

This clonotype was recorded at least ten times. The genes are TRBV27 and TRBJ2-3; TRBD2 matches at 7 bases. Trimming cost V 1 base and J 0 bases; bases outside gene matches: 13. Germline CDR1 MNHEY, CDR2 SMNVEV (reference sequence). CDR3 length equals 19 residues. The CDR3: CASSLFLGGGTSSTDTQYF. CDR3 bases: TGTGCCAGCAGTTTATTTTTAGGCGGGGGAACCTCTAGCACAGATACGCAGTATTTT.

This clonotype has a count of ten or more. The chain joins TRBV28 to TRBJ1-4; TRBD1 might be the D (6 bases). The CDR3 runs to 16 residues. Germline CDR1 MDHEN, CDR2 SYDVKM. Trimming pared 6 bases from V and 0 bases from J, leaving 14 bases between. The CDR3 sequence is CASRPYTGTTNEKLFF. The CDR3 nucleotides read TGTGCCAGCAGACCTTACACAGGGACAACTAATGAAAAACTGTTTTTT. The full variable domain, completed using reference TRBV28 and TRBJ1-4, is DVKVTQSSRYLVKRTGEKVFLECVQDMDHENMFWYRQDPGLGLRLIYFSYDVKMKEKGDIPEGYSVSREKKERFSLILESASTNQTSMYLCASRPYTGTTNEKLFFGSGTQLSVL.

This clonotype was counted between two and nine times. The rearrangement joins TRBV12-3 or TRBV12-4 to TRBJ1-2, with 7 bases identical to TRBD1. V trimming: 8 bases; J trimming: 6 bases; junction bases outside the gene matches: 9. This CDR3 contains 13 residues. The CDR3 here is CASWGGQKNGYTF. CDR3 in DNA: TGTGCCAGCTGGGGGGGACAGAAGAATGGCTACACCTTC.

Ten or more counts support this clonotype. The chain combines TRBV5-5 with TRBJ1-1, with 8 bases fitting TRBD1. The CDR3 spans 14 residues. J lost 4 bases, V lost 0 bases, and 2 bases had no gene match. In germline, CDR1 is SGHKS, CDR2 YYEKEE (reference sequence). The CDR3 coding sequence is TGTGCCAGCAGCTTGGACAGGGGGTTCACTGAAGCTTTCTTT. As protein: CASSLDRGFTEAFF.

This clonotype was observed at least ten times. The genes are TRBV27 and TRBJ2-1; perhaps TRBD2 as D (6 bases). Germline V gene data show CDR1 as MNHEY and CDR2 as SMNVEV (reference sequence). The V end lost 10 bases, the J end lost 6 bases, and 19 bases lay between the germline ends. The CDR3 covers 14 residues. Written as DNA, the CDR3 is TGTGCCACCCTTAAGAGACTAGGGATCAATGAGCAGTTCTTC. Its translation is CATLKRLGINEQFF.

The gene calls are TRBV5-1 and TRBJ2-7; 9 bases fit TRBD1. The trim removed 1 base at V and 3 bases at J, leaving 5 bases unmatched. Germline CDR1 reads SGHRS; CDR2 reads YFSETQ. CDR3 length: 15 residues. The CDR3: CASSLRGQGRYEQYF. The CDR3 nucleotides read TGCGCCAGCAGCTTGAGAGGACAGGGGCGCTACGAGCAGTACTTC.

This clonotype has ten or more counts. The CDR3 nucleotides are TGTGCCAGCAGTTTAGCCCCCTTGATAGTCAACACTGAAGCTTTCTTT. This sequence encodes CASSLAPLIVNTEAFF. The chain is built from TRBV12-3 or TRBV12-4 and TRBJ1-1; D uncertain. This CDR3 is 16 amino acids long. V shed 0 bases and J shed 2 bases, with 13 bases lying between them.

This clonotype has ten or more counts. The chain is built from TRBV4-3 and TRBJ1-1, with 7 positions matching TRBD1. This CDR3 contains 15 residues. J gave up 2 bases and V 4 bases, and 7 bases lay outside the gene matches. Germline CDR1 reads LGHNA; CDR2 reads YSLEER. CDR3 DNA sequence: TGCGCCAGCAGCCGGGACCGACAGGGCAACACTGAAGCTTTCTTT. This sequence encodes CASSRDRQGNTEAFF.

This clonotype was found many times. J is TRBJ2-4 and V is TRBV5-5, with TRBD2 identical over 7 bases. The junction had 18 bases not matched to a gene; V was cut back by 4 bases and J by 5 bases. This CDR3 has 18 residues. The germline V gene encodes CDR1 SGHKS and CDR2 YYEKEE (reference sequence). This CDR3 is CASSPPGPLAPGENIQYF. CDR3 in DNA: TGTGCCAGCAGCCCCCCTGGCCCACTAGCGCCCGGGGAAAACATTCAGTACTTC.

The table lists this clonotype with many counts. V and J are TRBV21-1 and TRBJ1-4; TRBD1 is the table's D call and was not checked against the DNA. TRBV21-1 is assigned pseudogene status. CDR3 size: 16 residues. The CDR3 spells CASSKGGTGENEKLFF. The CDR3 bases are TGTGCCAGCAGCAAGGGTGGAACAGGGGAAAATGAAAAACTGTTTTTT.

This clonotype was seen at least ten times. CDR3 residues: CASSLSSFSGNTIYF. Here the CDR3 DNA reads TGTGCCAGCAGTCTCTCTTCCTTCTCTGGAAACACCATATATTTT. The chain recombines TRBV11-2 with TRBJ1-3; D gene unclear. The V and J ends lost 6 bases and 0 bases respectively, with 12 bases between them. The CDR3 covers 15 residues. Per the germline V gene, CDR1 is SGHAT and CDR2 is FQNNGV.

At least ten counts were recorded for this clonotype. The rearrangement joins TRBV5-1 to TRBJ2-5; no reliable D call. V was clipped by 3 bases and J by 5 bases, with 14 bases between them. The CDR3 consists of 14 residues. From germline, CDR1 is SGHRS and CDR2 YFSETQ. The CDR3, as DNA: TGCGCCAGCAGCTGGAGTGATGGTCGGGAGACCCAGTACTTC. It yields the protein CASSWSDGRETQYF.

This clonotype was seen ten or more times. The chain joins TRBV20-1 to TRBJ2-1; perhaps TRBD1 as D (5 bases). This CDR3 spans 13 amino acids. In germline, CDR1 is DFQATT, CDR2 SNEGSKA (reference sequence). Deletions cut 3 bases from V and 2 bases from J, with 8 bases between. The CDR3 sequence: CSASRDPYNEQFF. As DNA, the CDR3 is TGCAGTGCTAGCAGGGATCCCTACAATGAGCAGTTCTTC.

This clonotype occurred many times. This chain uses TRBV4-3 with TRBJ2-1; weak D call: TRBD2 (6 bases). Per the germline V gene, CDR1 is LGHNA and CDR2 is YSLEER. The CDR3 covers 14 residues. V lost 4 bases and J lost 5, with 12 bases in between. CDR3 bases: TGCGCCAGCAGCCGAGAACTAGCCGACAATGAGCAGTTCTTC. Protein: CASSRELADNEQFF.

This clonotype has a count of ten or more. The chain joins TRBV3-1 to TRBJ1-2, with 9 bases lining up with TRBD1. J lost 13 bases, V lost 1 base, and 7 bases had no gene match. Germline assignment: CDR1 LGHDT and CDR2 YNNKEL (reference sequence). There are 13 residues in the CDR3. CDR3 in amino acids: CASSQVLAGQGTF. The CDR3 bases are TGTGCCAGCAGCCAAGTACTGGCGGGACAGGGCACCTTC.